This T cell receptor beta chain was sequenced for a study of cytomegalovirus exposure and HLA in healthy donors. Study outcomes and limitations: In the analysis, some V segments, TRBV6-2 and TRBV6-3 included, were excluded as indistinguishable.

Notes on this clone: What it binds is unknown.

A multiplex PCR was run with 60 Vbeta primers and 13 Jbeta primers. Original processing methods: Unique TCR beta chains totaled some 78 million in a later count, with approximately 11 million of them shared. Clones were read by immunoSEQ multiplex PCR, and TCRdb kept only the in-frame ones, dropping some. The V and J calls and clone size are taken from that table; D and trimming were inferred from the DNA. The top ten clones hold approximately 5.4% of a sample with over 80,000 clones, around 85% of them seen once. CDR3 length: 14 residues. The J segment lost 5 bases and the V segment lost 2 bases, leaving 4 bases of the junction unmatched. From germline, CDR1 is SGHRS and CDR2 YFSETQ.

The sample was PBMCs. The TCR comes from a man between 35 and 55 years old in good health and CMV-seropositive. The V call is TRBV5-1, the J call TRBJ1-1, with 9 bases identical to TRBD1. CDR3 sequence: CASSLGTGWTEAFF. The CDR3 DNA is TGCGCCAGCAGCTTAGGGACAGGGTGGACTGAAGCTTTCTTT.